Listed below are T cell receptor beta chains from one sample, sequenced in a study of T-cell memory formation after mild COVID-19. Via MiXCR, TCRdb re-called the 5' RACE reads, giving one row per CDR3 protein. The sample comprises over 400,000 distinct CDR3 sequences, 20% to 30% of which are singletons, and roughly 13% rests with the top ten. Sample: PBMCs or a T cell subset sorted from them (not recorded which). The receptors stem from an adult woman who had mild COVID-19 (a few samples of this study predate the infection). Cell type and time point are not known. The CDR3 runs from the conserved cysteine through the conserved F or W. A D gene is named only where the DNA matches it firmly. Clone sizes are given selectively: once, few, many, or a class where the clone is expanded.

>TRBV19|TRBJ1-2|-|TRBD1
CASSMPRWTGLPRGYTF
TGTGCCAGTAGTATGCCCCGCTGGACAGGGCTACCTCGAGGCTACACCTTC
>TRBV7-2|TRBJ1-1|few|-
CASSQEAGSTEAFF
TGTGCCAGCAGCCAAGAGGCGGGAAGCACTGAAGCTTTCTTT
>TRBV12-3/TRBV12-4|TRBJ1-4|few|TRBD1
CASSLDRGSHEKLFF
TGTGCCAGCAGTCTCGACAGGGGGTCGCATGAAAAACTGTTTTTT
>TRBV24-1|TRBJ1-3|once|-
CAVGGRTGNTIYF
TGTGCCGTCGGGGGAAGGACTGGAAACACCATATATTTT
>TRBV12-3/TRBV12-4|TRBJ1-1|few|TRBD1
CASSSQGRGTEAFF
TGTGCCAGCAGTTCACAGGGGCGCGGCACTGAAGCTTTCTTT
>TRBV15|TRBJ1-5|many|-
CATSRDDQPQHF
TGTGCCACCAGCAGAGATGATCAGCCCCAGCATTTT
>TRBV12-3/TRBV12-4|TRBJ1-5|-|-
CASSPIGPLVSNQPQHF
TGTGCCAGCAGTCCCATCGGACCGCTCGTTAGCAATCAGCCCCAGCATTTT
>TRBV2|TRBJ1-1|few|-
CASSGLGTEAFF
TGTGCCAGCAGTGGGCTAGGGACTGAAGCTTTCTTT
>TRBV5-1|TRBJ2-3|few|TRBD2
CASSLMLAGGTDTQYF
TGCGCCAGCAGCTTAATGTTAGCGGGGGGCACAGATACGCAGTATTTT
>TRBV24-1|TRBJ2-1|few|-
CATSLEDYNEQFF
TGTGCCACCAGTTTGGAAGATTACAATGAGCAGTTCTTC
>TRBV2|TRBJ2-2|-|-
CASNKGPPNTGELFF
TGTGCCAGCAATAAGGGACCCCCGAACACCGGGGAGCTGTTTTTT
>TRBV4-2|TRBJ2-3|-|TRBD2
CASSTRGGAEDTQYF
TGTGCCAGCAGCACCCGGGGGGGGGCCGAGGATACGCAGTATTTT
>TRBV10-3|TRBJ1-1|-|TRBD1
CAIRGDRGMAEAFF
TGTGCCATCAGGGGAGACAGGGGAATGGCTGAAGCTTTCTTT
>TRBV2|TRBJ2-5|few|TRBD2
CASKPLLAGGLETQYF
TGTGCCAGCAAGCCCCTGCTAGCGGGGGGGCTTGAGACCCAGTACTTC
>TRBV7-9|TRBJ2-1|few|-
CASSLQGPNEQFF
TGTGCCAGCAGCTTACAGGGACCGAATGAGCAGTTCTTC
>TRBV5-1|TRBJ2-7|-|-
CASSLTGLSYEQYF
TGCGCCAGCAGCTTGACAGGGCTCTCCTACGAGCAGTACTTC
>TRBV7-6|TRBJ2-7|-|TRBD1
CASSLQGTTYEQYF
TGTGCCAGCAGCCTACAGGGGACGACCTACGAGCAGTACTTC
>TRBV12-3/TRBV12-4|TRBJ1-5|few|-
CASSLRLPDQPQHF
TGTGCCAGCAGTTTACGACTACCGGATCAGCCCCAGCATTTT